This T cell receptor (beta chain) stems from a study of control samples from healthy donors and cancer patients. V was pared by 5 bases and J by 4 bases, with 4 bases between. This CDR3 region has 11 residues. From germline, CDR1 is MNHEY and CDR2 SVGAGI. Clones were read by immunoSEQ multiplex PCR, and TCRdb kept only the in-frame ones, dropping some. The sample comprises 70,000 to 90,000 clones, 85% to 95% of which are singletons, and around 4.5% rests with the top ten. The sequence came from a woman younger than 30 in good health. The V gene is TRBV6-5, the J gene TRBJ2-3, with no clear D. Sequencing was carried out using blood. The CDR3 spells CASSNADTQYF. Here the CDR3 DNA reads TGTGCCAGCAGTAACGCAGATACGCAGTATTTT.